This entry lists 14 T cell receptor beta chains sequenced from one sample in a study of early T cells in non-severe SARS-CoV-2 infection. TCRdb independently ran MiXCR on the 5' RACE reads; one entry per CDR3 protein. The sample yields 65,000 to 75,000 distinct CDR3 sequences, 9.5% to 13% seen once. Sample: whole blood. Receptors were obtained from an adult who was a healthcare worker with PCR-confirmed SARS-CoV-2 infection or an uninfected control (not recorded which).

Ten or more counts support this clonotype. The chain combines TRBV7-2 with TRBJ2-7; TRBD2 agrees at 9 bases. V lost 4 bases, J lost 7 bases, and 2 bases stayed unmatched. The germline V gene encodes CDR1 SGHTA and CDR2 FQGNSA. The CDR3 contains 12 residues. The CDR3 DNA sequence: TGTGCCAGCAGCTGGAGCGGGAGGGAGCAGTACTTC. Protein: CASSWSGREQYF. The full variable domain, completed using reference TRBV7-2 and TRBJ2-7, is GAGVSQSPSNKVTEKGKDVELRCDPISGHTALYWYRQSLGQGLEFLIYFQGNSAPDKSGLPSDRFSAERTGGSVSTLTIQRTQQEDSAVYLCASSWSGREQYFGPGTRLTVT.

The rearrangement joins TRBV14 to TRBJ2-5; TRBD2 aligns across 8 bases. Trimming took 4 bases from V and 1 from J; bases not matched to a gene: 8. CDR3 size: 16 residues. In germline, CDR1 is SGHDN, CDR2 FVKESK. The CDR3 coding sequence is TGTGCCAGCAGCCGTGGAGCGGGGGCCCTCCAAGAGACCCAGTACTTC. Amino acid sequence: CASSRGAGALQETQYF.

The chain couples TRBV9 to TRBJ2-1; D is ambiguous. CDR3 length equals 15 residues. Germline CDR1 is SGDLS and CDR2 is YYNGEE. With 0 bases removed from V and 8 bases from J, the gap between germline ends came to 15 bases. The CDR3 loop reads CASSVEGKVVDEQFF. Written as DNA, the CDR3 is TGTGCCAGCAGCGTAGAAGGGAAAGTCGTCGATGAGCAGTTCTTC. Using reference TRBV9 and TRBJ2-1 for the parts outside the CDR3, the full variable domain is DSGVTQTPKHLITATGQRVTLRCSPRSGDLSVYWYQQSLDQGLQFLIQYYNGEERAKGNILERFSAQQFPDLHSELNLSSLELGDSALYFCASSVEGKVVDEQFFGPGTRLTVL.

V gene TRBV7-6 combines with J gene TRBJ2-2; 10 bases are shared with TRBD1. This CDR3 is 14 amino acids long. Germline CDR1 and CDR2: SGHVS and FNYEAQ. J was trimmed by 7 bases and V by 5 bases; bases with no gene match: 4. The CDR3 region is CASSVGQGVGELFF. The CDR3 coding sequence is TGTGCCAGCAGCGTCGGACAGGGGGTCGGGGAGCTGTTTTTT.

This clonotype was observed a few times. The chain links TRBV29-1 to TRBJ2-6, with D maybe TRBD2 (5 bases). The CDR3 contains 14 residues. V gave up 1 base and J gave up 2 bases, with 6 bases separating them. CDR1 SQVTM and CDR2 ANQGSEA come from the germline V gene. CDR3 loop: CSVEGTAGANVLTF. CDR3 DNA: TGCAGCGTTGAAGGGACTGCTGGGGCCAACGTCCTGACTTTC.

The CDR3 nucleotides are TGCAGTGCTAGAAGCCCCAGGGGGGAAATTAACTATGGCTACACCTTC. Translated: CSARSPRGEINYGYTF. The V gene is TRBV20-1, the J gene TRBJ1-2; 7 bases align to TRBD1. Trimming took 2 bases from V and 1 from J; bases not matched to a gene: 10. CDR1 is DFQATT and CDR2 is SNEGSKA in the germline V gene (reference sequence). The CDR3 is 16 residues long.

On this clonotype: A much larger clonotype is one base distant, so this may be a read error. The rearrangement links TRBV29-1 to TRBJ2-5, with D uncertain. The V gene's germline CDR1 is SQVTM and CDR2 ANQGSEA. V was clipped by 7 bases and J by 0 bases, with 3 bases between them. The CDR3 spans 10 residues. The CDR3 protein is CSGYQETQYF. The CDR3 region has the DNA TGCAGCGGATACCAAGAGACCCAGTACTTC. Using reference TRBV29-1 and TRBJ2-5 for the parts outside the CDR3, the full variable domain is SAVISQKPSRDICQRGTSLTIQCQVDSQVTMMFWYRQQPGQSLTLIATANQGSEATYESGFVIDKFPISRPNLTFSTLTVSNMSPEDSSIYLCSGYQETQYFGPGTRLLVL.

The chain carries TRBV28 and TRBJ2-7; D unclear. CDR3 length: 13 amino acids. Germline values: CDR1 MDHEN, CDR2 SYDVKM. Trimming took 5 bases from V and 4 from J, leaving 12 bases between them. The CDR3 loop is CASSLIHRYEQYF. In DNA form, the CDR3 reads TGTGCCAGCAGTCTAATCCACCGATACGAGCAGTACTTC.

In this sample, this clonotype turned up many times. The CDR3 DNA follows: TGCAGTGCTAGAGGGGGACTAGCAAATTACAATGAGCAGTTCTTC. The encoded protein is CSARGGLANYNEQFF. The rearrangement joins TRBV20-1 to TRBJ2-1, with 9 bases lining up with TRBD2. The CDR3 totals 15 residues. V lost 1 base to trimming and J lost 4 bases; unmatched junction nucleotides: 5. The germline gives CDR1 DFQATT, CDR2 SNEGSKA (reference sequence).

This clonotype was detected many times. The chain's CDR3 is CASSNVEVYEQYF. CDR3 DNA sequence: TGTGCCAGCAGCAACGTCGAGGTATACGAGCAGTACTTC. The chain has TRBV21-1 and TRBJ2-7. TRBV21-1 is tagged as a pseudogene. This CDR3 has 13 residues.

There are many counts of this clonotype. The chain employs TRBV6-6 and TRBJ1-2, with D possibly matching TRBD1 (5 bases). V dropped 7 bases and J dropped 2 bases, with 14 bases sitting between them. The CDR3 totals 14 residues. Germline CDR1 reads MNHNY; CDR2 reads SVGAGI (reference sequence). The CDR3 nucleotides are TGTGCCAGCATTCCAGAAGGGGAAAACTATGGCTACACCTTC. Translating it yields CASIPEGENYGYTF.

This clonotype appeared a few times. V and J are TRBV19 and TRBJ2-2, with D perhaps being TRBD1 or TRBD2 (5 bases each). The germline V and J ends were trimmed by 6 bases and 5 bases, with 22 bases remaining between them. CDR3 length: 17 residues. Germline CDR1 LNHDA, CDR2 SQIVND (reference sequence). The CDR3, as DNA: TGTGCCAGTAGGAGGGGCCGAGGTGTTAAACTTACCGGGGAGCTGTTTTTT. Protein product: CASRRGRGVKLTGELFF.

This clonotype was seen ten or more times. The chain recombines TRBV6-5 with TRBJ2-3; the D gene could be TRBD1 or TRBD2 (5 bases each). Per germline, CDR1 MNHEY and CDR2 SVGAGI. This CDR3 has 16 residues. The V gene lost 0 bases and the J gene lost 2 bases, with 12 bases spanning the gap. The CDR3 DNA is TGTGCCAGCAGTTACTCGGGGACGAGACCCACAGATACGCAGTATTTT. Its protein is CASSYSGTRPTDTQYF.

This clonotype has more than one count but fewer than ten. This chain connects TRBV5-1 to TRBJ2-3; D is perhaps TRBD1 or TRBD2 (6 bases each). The CDR3 is 15 amino acids. Trimming took off 4 bases at V and 0 bases at J, with 12 bases between the two ends. The germline V gene encodes CDR1 SGHRS and CDR2 YFSETQ. The CDR3 protein is CASSLRDTSTDTQYF. CDR3 sequence (DNA): TGCGCCAGCAGCCTGCGGGACACTAGCACAGATACGCAGTATTTT.